These T cell receptor beta chains were read from a single sample in a study of CD4 and CD8 cells across lung adenocarcinoma regions. TCRdb itself ran the PCR reads through MiXCR, one entry per CDR3 protein. The data contain about 14,000 distinct CDR3 sequences, 35% to 55% of them singletons. Sequencing was carried out using CD4+ T cells from the center of a lung tumor. The receptors derive from a male donor with lung adenocarcinoma. The CD4 and CD8 labels of this study may be unreliable. Each CDR3 is given with its conserved first and last residue. The order of the fields is V gene, J gene, clone size, D gene, CDR3 DNA, CDR3 protein. A D gene is named only where the DNA matches it firmly. Only some rows state a clone size, as once, few, many or a class for expanded clones.

TRBV6-2/TRBV6-3	TRBJ2-7	many	TRBD1	TGTGCCAGCAGTTACTCCGGGACAGGCCTCAACGAGCAGTACTTC	CASSYSGTGLNEQYF
TRBV10-2	TRBJ2-4	NA	NA	TGCGGCAACCAGGGGCTGTGGGCCAAAGACACTCAGTACTTT	CGNQGLWAKDTQYF
TRBV6-1	TRBJ2-3	NA	NA	TGTGCCAGGGGCCAACAGGCGGGAAGCACAGATACGCTGTATTTT	CARGQQAGSTDTLYF
TRBV6-1	TRBJ2-5	NA	NA	TGTGCCAGCAGTGAAGGGGCGCGTGACCAAGAGACCCAGTACTTC	CASSEGARDQETQYF
TRBV27	TRBJ2-4	NA	NA	TGTGCCAGCAGCTCGGCGGGGCGGGCCAAAAACATGCAGTACTTT	CASSSAGRAKNMQYF
TRBV11-2	TRBJ2-5	few	NA	TGTGCCAGCAGCTTTGACTATTCCAATGAGCAGTACTTC	CASSFDYSNEQYF
TRBV6-5	TRBJ1-5	few	NA	TGTGCCAGCAGTTACGGCCCAAGTCCCCATCAGCCCCAGCATTTT	CASSYGPSPHQPQHF
TRBV6-5	TRBJ2-1	NA	TRBD2	TGTGCCAGCAGTTACTCGAGCACTAGCGGGGGCTCGAATGAGCAGTTCTTC	CASSYSSTSGGSNEQFF
TRBV27	TRBJ2-1	medium-sized	NA	TGTGCCAGCAGTTTACTGGATGAGCAGTTCTTC	CASSLLDEQFF
TRBV6-1	TRBJ2-5	NA	NA	TGTGGCAGGGGTCACGGGGGCCGGGACACAGATACCCAGTACTTC	CGRGHGGRDTDTQYF
TRBV27	TRBJ2-6	large	NA	TGTGCCAGCAGTTTTCGGGGGACTTTAGGAAACGTCCTGACTTTC	CASSFRGTLGNVLTF